This note documents a single T cell receptor (beta chain) sequence. This entry is derived from a study of blood T cell repertoires in COVID-19. Study-level background: Samples came from the United States, Italy and Spain, spanning acute and convalescent COVID-19.

The table came from immunoSEQ multiplex PCR; TCRdb's copy has only in-frame clones and leaves some out. The sample has around 100,000 clones, 86% seen once. The V gene end was trimmed by 2 bases and the J gene end by 4 bases; junction bases not matched to a gene: 9. The CDR3 length is 16 residues. The germline gives CDR1 KGHSH, CDR2 LQKENI. This sequence was found in a woman aged 50 to 60 who had recovered from COVID-19. V and J are TRBV18 and TRBJ1-1; 8 bases line up with TRBD1. The source material was PBMCs or T cells enriched from blood (not recorded which). The CDR3 region is CASSPSGQGASTEAFF. The CDR3 coding sequence is TGTGCCAGCTCACCATCGGGTCAGGGGGCAAGCACTGAAGCTTTCTTT.